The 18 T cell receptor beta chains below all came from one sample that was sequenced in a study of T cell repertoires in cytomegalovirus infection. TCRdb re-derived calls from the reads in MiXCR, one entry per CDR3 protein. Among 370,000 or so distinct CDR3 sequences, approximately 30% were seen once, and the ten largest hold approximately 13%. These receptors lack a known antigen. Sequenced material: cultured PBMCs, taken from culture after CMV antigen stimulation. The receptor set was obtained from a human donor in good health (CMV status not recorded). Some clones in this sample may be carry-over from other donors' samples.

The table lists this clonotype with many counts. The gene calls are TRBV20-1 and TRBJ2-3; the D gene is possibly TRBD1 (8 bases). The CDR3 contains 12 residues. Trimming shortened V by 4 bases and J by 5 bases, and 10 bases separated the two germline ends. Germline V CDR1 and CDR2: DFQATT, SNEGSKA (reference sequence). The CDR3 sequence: CSANRGGDTQYF. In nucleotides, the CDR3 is TGCAGTGCTAACAGGGGGGGAGATACGCAGTATTTT.

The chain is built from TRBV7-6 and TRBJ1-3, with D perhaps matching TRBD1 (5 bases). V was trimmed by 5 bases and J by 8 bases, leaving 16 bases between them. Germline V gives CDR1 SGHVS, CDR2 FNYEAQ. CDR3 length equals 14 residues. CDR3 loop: CASSARPGIDTIYF. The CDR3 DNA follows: TGTGCCAGCAGCGCAAGGCCAGGGATAGACACCATATATTTT.

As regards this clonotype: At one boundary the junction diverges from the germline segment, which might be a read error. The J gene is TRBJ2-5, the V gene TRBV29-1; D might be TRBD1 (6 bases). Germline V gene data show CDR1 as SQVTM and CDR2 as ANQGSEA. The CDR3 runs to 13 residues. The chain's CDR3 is CSVGQGTQGTQYF. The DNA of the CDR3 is TGCAGCGTTGGGCAGGGGACCCAAGGGACCCAGTACTTC.

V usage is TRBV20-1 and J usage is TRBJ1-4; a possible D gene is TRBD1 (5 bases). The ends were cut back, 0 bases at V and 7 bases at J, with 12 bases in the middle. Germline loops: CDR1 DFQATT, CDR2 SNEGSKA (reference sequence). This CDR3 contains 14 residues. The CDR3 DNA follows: TGCAGTGCTAGAGAGTGGGGCTCGGGTGAAAAACTGTTTTTT. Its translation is CSAREWGSGEKLFF.

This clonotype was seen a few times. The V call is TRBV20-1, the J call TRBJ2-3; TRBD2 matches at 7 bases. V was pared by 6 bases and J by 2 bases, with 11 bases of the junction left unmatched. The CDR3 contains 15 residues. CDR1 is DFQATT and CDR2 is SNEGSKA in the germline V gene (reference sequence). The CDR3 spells CSAGKGGPNTDTQYF. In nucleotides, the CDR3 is TGCAGTGCCGGCAAGGGAGGGCCCAACACAGATACGCAGTATTTT.

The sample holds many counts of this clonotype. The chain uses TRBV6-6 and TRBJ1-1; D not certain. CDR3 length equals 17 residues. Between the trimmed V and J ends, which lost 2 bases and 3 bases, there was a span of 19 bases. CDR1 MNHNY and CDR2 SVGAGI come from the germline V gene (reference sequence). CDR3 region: CASSYPNNPGSYTEAFF. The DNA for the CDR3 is TGTGCCAGCAGTTACCCCAATAACCCGGGGTCCTACACTGAAGCTTTCTTT.

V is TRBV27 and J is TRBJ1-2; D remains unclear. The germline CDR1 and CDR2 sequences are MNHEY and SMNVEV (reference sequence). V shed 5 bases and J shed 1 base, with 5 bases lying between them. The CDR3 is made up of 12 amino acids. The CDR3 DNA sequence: TGTGCCAGCAGTACCGATAACTATGGCTACACCTTC. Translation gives CASSTDNYGYTF.

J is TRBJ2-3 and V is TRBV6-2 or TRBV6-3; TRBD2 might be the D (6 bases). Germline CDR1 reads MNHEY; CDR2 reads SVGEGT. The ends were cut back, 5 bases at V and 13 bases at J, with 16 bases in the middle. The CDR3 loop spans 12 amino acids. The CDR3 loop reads CASSNSGGNKYF. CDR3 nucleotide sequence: TGTGCCAGCAGTAACAGCGGAGGGAATAAGTATTTT.

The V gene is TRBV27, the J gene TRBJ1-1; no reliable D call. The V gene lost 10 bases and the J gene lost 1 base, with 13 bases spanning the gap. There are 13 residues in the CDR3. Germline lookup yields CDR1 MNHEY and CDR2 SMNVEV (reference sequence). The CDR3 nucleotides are TGTGCCACCCTTAACAGAGCGAACACTGAAGCTTTCTTT. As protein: CATLNRANTEAFF.

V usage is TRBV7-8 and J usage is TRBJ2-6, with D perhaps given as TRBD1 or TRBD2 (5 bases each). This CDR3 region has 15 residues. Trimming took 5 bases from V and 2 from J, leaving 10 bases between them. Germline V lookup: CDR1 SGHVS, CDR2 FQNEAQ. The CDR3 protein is CASSPRGPGANVLTF. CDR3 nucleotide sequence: TGTGCCAGCAGCCCGAGGGGACCTGGGGCCAACGTCCTGACTTTC.

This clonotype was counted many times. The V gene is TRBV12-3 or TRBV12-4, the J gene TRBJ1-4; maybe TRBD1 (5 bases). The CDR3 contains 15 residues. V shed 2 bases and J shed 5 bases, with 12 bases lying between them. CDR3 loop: CASSLRQGGNEKLFF. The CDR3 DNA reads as TGTGCCAGCAGTTTAAGGCAGGGAGGGAATGAAAAACTGTTTTTT.

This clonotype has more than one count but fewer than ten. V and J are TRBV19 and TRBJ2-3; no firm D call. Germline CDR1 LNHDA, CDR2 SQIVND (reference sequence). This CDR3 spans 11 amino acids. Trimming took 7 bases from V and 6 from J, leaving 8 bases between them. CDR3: CASKQVDTQYF. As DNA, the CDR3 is TGTGCCAGTAAGCAGGTGGATACGCAGTATTTT.

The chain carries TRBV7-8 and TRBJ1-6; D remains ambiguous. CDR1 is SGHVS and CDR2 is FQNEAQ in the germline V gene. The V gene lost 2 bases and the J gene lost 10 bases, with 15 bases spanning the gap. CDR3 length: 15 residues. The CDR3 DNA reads TGTGCCAGCAGCTTATCCGTAGTGGCAGTATCACCCCTCCACTTT. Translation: CASSLSVVAVSPLHF.

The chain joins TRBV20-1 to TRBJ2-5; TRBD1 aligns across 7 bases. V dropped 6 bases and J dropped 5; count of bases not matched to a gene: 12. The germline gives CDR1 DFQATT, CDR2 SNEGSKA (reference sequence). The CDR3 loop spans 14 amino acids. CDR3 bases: TGCAGTGCCTCTATAGACAGGGCGCGGGAGACCCAGTACTTC. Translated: CSASIDRARETQYF.

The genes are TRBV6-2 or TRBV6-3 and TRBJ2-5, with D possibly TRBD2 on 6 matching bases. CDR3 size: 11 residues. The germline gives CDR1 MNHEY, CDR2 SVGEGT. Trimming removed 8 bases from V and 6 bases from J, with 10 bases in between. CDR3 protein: CASEGGKTQYF. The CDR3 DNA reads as TGTGCCAGCGAAGGCGGGAAGACCCAGTACTTC.

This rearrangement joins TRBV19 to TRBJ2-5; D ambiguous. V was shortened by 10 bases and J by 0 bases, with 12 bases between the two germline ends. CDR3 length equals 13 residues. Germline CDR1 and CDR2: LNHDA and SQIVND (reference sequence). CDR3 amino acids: CATRTAYQETQYF. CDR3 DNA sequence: TGTGCCACCCGAACAGCGTACCAAGAGACCCAGTACTTC.

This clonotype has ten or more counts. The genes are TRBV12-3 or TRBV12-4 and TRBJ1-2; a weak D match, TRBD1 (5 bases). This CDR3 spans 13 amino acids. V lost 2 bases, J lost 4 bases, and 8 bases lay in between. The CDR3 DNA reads TGTGCCAGCAGTTTAACCGGGACCTATGGCTACACCTTC. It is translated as CASSLTGTYGYTF.

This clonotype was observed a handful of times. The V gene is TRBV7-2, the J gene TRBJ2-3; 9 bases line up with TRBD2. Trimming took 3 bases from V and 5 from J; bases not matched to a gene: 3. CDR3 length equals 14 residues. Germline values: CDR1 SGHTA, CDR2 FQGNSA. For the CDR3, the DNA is TGTGCCAGCAGCTTGGTAGCGGGAGTAGATACGCAGTATTTT. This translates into CASSLVAGVDTQYF.